The 21 T cell receptor beta chains below were found in one sample sequenced in a study of cytomegalovirus exposure and HLA in healthy donors. The PCR used 60 Vbeta and 13 Jbeta primers. TCRdb keeps only in-frame clones here, not all; method: immunoSEQ multiplex PCR. The sample records 160,000 or so clones, around 79% being singletons. The sequenced sample was PBMCs. The receptors here all came from a woman in her forties or fifties in good health and CMV-seronegative.

The chain carries TRBV4-1 and TRBJ2-7; 7 bases agree with TRBD1. V dropped 4 bases and J dropped 2; count of bases not matched to a gene: 5. CDR1 and CDR2 (germline): MGHRA, YSYEKL. The CDR3 totals 14 residues. CDR3 protein: CASSRWDRPYEQYF. The CDR3 coding sequence is TGCGCCAGCAGCCGATGGGACAGACCCTACGAGCAGTACTTC.

The chain links TRBV28 to TRBJ1-4; 7 bases map to TRBD1. V trimming: 7 bases; J trimming: 11 bases; junction bases outside the gene matches: 10. Germline CDR1 is MDHEN and CDR2 is SYDVKM. This CDR3 is built from 13 residues. The CDR3 sequence is CASTDTGVGKLFF. Here the CDR3 DNA reads TGTGCCAGCACAGACACAGGGGTAGGGAAACTGTTTTTT.

A single count supports this clone. The gene calls are TRBV7-2 and TRBJ2-7; D is perhaps TRBD2 (6 bases). Germline V CDR1 and CDR2: SGHTA, FQGNSA. Trimming removed 4 bases at V and 7 bases at J, with 23 bases between. The CDR3 contains 16 residues. DNA for the CDR3: TGTGCCAGCAGCTATAGGGACTCCAACACGGTACGAGAGCAGTACTTC. Translated, it gives CASSYRDSNTVREQYF.

The chain recombines TRBV28 with TRBJ1-1; TRBD1 might be the D (5 bases). CDR1 MDHEN and CDR2 SYDVKM come from the germline V gene. V gave up 6 bases and J gave up 0 bases, with 11 bases separating them. This CDR3 comprises 14 residues. The CDR3 region is CASSPADMNTEAFF. CDR3 in DNA: TGTGCCAGCAGCCCCGCGGACATGAACACTGAAGCTTTCTTT.

This clone was observed a handful of times. In DNA form, the CDR3 reads TGTGCCAGCAACCTGATTACAGGGAAGCAGTACTTC. Translated: CASNLITGKQYF. The V call is TRBV28, the J call TRBJ2-7; a possible D gene is TRBD1 (6 bases). Germline assignment: CDR1 MDHEN and CDR2 SYDVKM. The CDR3 runs to 12 residues. Trimming removed 7 bases from V and 8 bases from J, with 15 bases in between.

The chain recombines TRBV11-2 with TRBJ2-1, with D unresolved. V lost 0 bases and J lost 4, with 7 bases in between. This CDR3 comprises 14 residues. Germline lookup yields CDR1 SGHAT and CDR2 FQNNGV. The CDR3 spells CASSLDVRYNEQFF. CDR3 in DNA: TGTGCCAGCAGCTTAGATGTCCGGTACAATGAGCAGTTCTTC.

The V gene is TRBV30, the J gene TRBJ1-5; TRBD1 is a possible D gene (6 bases). The CDR3 consists of 16 residues. Trimming cost V 4 bases and J 1 base, with 17 bases left between them. Germline V gene data show CDR1 as GTSNPN and CDR2 as SVGIG (reference sequence). CDR3 DNA: TGTGCCTGGAAGCCTCAAGGAAGGGGGAGCAATCAGCCCCAGCATTTT. Protein: CAWKPQGRGSNQPQHF.

This chain connects TRBV10-3 to TRBJ2-7; D may be TRBD2 (6 bases). Germline values: CDR1 ENHRY, CDR2 SYGVKD. Trimming removed 4 bases at V and 6 bases at J, with 10 bases between. This CDR3 region has 12 residues. The CDR3 loop reads CAISASGVEQYF. The CDR3 nucleotides read TGTGCCATCAGTGCTTCGGGGGTCGAGCAGTACTTC.

The rearrangement links TRBV5-4 to TRBJ2-7; D is unclear. This CDR3 is 12 amino acids long. V was trimmed by 4 bases and J by 5 bases, leaving 10 bases between them. Per germline, CDR1 SGHNT and CDR2 YYREEE (reference sequence). The CDR3 nucleotides read TGTGCCAGCAGCGAGAGCCGTGACGAGCAGTACTTC. Its translation: CASSESRDEQYF.

This clone was observed once. This chain links TRBV28 with TRBJ1-2, with 7 bases identical to TRBD1. From germline, CDR1 is MDHEN and CDR2 SYDVKM. There are 12 residues in the CDR3. J was trimmed by 5 bases and V by 8 bases; bases with no gene match: 5. This CDR3 is CASGQDRYGYTF. As DNA, the CDR3 is TGTGCCAGCGGACAGGACCGGTATGGCTACACCTTC.

Points on this clone: The junction does not match germline at one end; this may be a read error. Different DNA sequences within this sample yield the same CDR3. J is TRBJ1-1 and V is TRBV5-4, with D unclear. CDR3 length: 11 amino acids. Per the germline V gene, CDR1 is SGHNT and CDR2 is YYREEE (reference sequence). The chain's CDR3 is CASSPLSEAFF. DNA for the CDR3: TGTGCCAGCAGCCCTTTATCTGAAGCCTTCTTT.

This clone was counted a few times. The V and J genes are TRBV7-2 and TRBJ1-1, with D unclear. The CDR3 loop spans 13 amino acids. Trimming cost V 6 bases and J 3 bases, with 11 bases left between them. Germline V gene data show CDR1 as SGHTA and CDR2 as FQGNSA. As DNA, the CDR3 is TGTGCCAGCAGACGCCGGTTGGACACTGAAGCTTTCTTT. It is translated as CASRRRLDTEAFF.

V usage is TRBV7-9 and J usage is TRBJ2-1; 7 bases fit TRBD2. The CDR3 totals 13 residues. The ends lost 5 bases at V and 9 bases at J; junction bases unmatched: 7. CDR1 and CDR2 from the germline V gene are SEHNR and FQNEAQ (reference sequence). For the CDR3, the DNA is TGTGCCAGCAGCCGCCGGGGGGAGTTTGAGCAGTTCTTC. Its protein is CASSRRGEFEQFF.

This rearrangement joins TRBV18 to TRBJ1-6; 9 nucleotides align to TRBD1. The CDR3 runs 16 residues. V trimming: 2 bases; J trimming: 7 bases; junction bases outside the gene matches: 6. CDR1 is KGHSH, CDR2 LQKENI, per germline. Written as DNA, the CDR3 is TGTGCCAGCTCACCAGGGTCGGGGACAGGGAATTCACCCCTCCACTTT. Protein: CASSPGSGTGNSPLHF.

The chain employs TRBV5-1 and TRBJ1-2, with a tentative D call TRBD1 (6 bases). CDR1 is SGHRS, CDR2 YFSETQ, per germline. V shed 2 bases and J shed 6 bases, with 11 bases lying between them. The CDR3 consists of 13 residues. The CDR3 protein is CASSLRSGDGYTF. Here the CDR3 DNA reads TGCGCCAGCAGCTTACGATCAGGGGATGGCTACACCTTC. The whole variable domain, remainder taken from reference TRBV5-1 and TRBJ1-2, is KAGVTQTPRYLIKTRGQQVTLSCSPISGHRSVSWYQQTPGQGLQFLFEYFSETQRNKGNFPGRFSGRQFSNSRSEMNVSTLELGDSALYLCASSLRSGDGYTFGSGTRLTVV.

The V and J genes are TRBV7-2 and TRBJ2-7; TRBD1 matches at 8 bases. The V segment lost 5 bases and the J segment 6 bases; nucleotides outside the gene matches: 18. Germline CDR1 SGHTA, CDR2 FQGNSA. The CDR3 spans 17 residues. The CDR3 region is CASSVTFRTGILAEQYF. Here the CDR3 DNA reads TGTGCCAGCAGCGTTACCTTTCGGACAGGGATATTGGCCGAGCAGTACTTC.

This chain connects TRBV28 to TRBJ2-6; TRBD2 matches 10 bases. This CDR3 has 19 amino acids. J gave up 3 bases and V 4 bases, and 12 bases lay outside the gene matches. The germline V gene encodes CDR1 MDHEN and CDR2 SYDVKM. Here the CDR3 reads CASSSGGTSVLYGANVLTF. In nucleotides, the CDR3 is TGTGCCAGCAGTTCTGGGGGGACTAGCGTTCTGTATGGGGCCAACGTCCTGACTTTC.

This clone showed up just once. The V and J genes are TRBV16 and TRBJ1-2; 8 bases agree with TRBD1. There are 17 residues in the CDR3. The germline gives CDR1 KGHSY, CDR2 FQNENV. V shed 4 bases and J 4 bases; nucleotides not matched to a gene: 14. CDR3 residues: CASSPLFAGQGSYGYTF. DNA of the CDR3: TGTGCCAGCAGCCCTTTATTCGCTGGACAGGGTTCCTATGGCTACACCTTC.

The table lists this clone with a count of one. Other DNA sequences in this specimen translate into the identical CDR3. For the CDR3, the DNA is TGTGCCAGCAGCGCCAGACTAGCGGGAAGCACAGATACGCAGTATTTT. This sequence encodes CASSARLAGSTDTQYF. The chain recombines TRBV9 with TRBJ2-3, with 11 nucleotides matching TRBD2. The CDR3 has 16 residues. After removal of 3 bases from V and 0 bases from J, the junction contained 3 bases not matched to a gene. Per germline, CDR1 SGDLS and CDR2 YYNGEE.

This chain's CDR3 is CASSLGWSSGGVLQWQFF. The CDR3 DNA is TGTGCCAGCAGCTTAGGGTGGTCTAGCGGGGGTGTTTTGCAGTGGCAGTTCTTC. The J gene is TRBJ2-1, the V gene TRBV7-4; 10 positions agree with TRBD2. Germline V gene sequence: CDR1 SGHVT, CDR2 SQSDAQ. Trimming cost V 1 base and J 12 bases; bases outside gene matches: 18. This CDR3 is 18 amino acids long.

This clone was observed a few times. The chain joins TRBV7-6 to TRBJ2-3; D remains unclear. The CDR3 runs to 13 residues. Germline CDR1 SGHVS, CDR2 FNYEAQ. Trimming left V 3 bases short and J 8 bases short, with 12 bases between. Written as DNA, the CDR3 is TGTGCCAGCAGCTTGAGCAGGCCCGGTACGCAGTATTTT. It specifies CASSLSRPGTQYF. Filled out from reference TRBV7-6 and TRBJ2-3, the complete variable domain reads GAGVSQSPRYKVTKRGQDVALRCDPISGHVSLYWYRQALGQGPEFLTYFNYEAQQDKSGLPNDRFSAERPEGSISTLTIQRTEQRDSAMYRCASSLSRPGTQYFGPGTRLTVL.